This is a list of T cell receptor beta chains from one sample in a study of T-cell memory formation after mild COVID-19. TCRdb passed the 5' RACE reads through MiXCR, listing each CDR3 protein once. The sample has 150,000 or so distinct CDR3 sequences, more than 9% seen once. The material sequenced was PBMCs or a T cell subset sorted from them (not recorded which). These receptor sequences come from a man younger than 35 who had mild COVID-19 (a few samples of this study predate the infection). Cell type and time point are not known. Each CDR3 is given with its conserved first and last residue. D genes are given only for firm matches. Size values are once, few and many counts, or a class for expanded clones, and some rows have none.

NA	TRBV10-3	TRBJ2-7	NA	TGTGCCATCAGTGCGTTTGGAGGGCTTCGCTCCTACGAGCAGTACTTC	CAISAFGGLRSYEQYF
few	TRBV7-8	TRBJ2-1	TRBD1	TGTGCCAGCACCCTGACAGGGGTCTTCAATGAGCAGTTCTTC	CASTLTGVFNEQFF
NA	TRBV6-5	TRBJ2-3	NA	TGTGCCAGCAGTTCCCACCCGGGGGTTCAAGATACGCAGTATTTT	CASSSHPGVQDTQYF
few	TRBV29-1	TRBJ1-1	NA	TGCAGCGTCCTGGAGGGGCTTGCGAACACTGAAGCTTTCTTT	CSVLEGLANTEAFF
NA	TRBV11-2	TRBJ1-6	NA	TGTGCCAGCAGCCAAGGACGATATAATTCACCCCTCCACTTT	CASSQGRYNSPLHF
NA	TRBV24-1	TRBJ2-5	NA	TGTGCCACCAGTGACAGCTTCCACGAGACCCAGTACTTC	CATSDSFHETQYF
few	TRBV7-3	TRBJ2-2	TRBD1	TGTGCCAGCAGTCACCGACAGGGACCAGACACCGGGGAGCTGTTTTTT	CASSHRQGPDTGELFF
few	TRBV4-3	TRBJ1-2	NA	TGCGCCAGCAGCCAAGACAGGCTCTATGGCTACACCTTC	CASSQDRLYGYTF
few	TRBV19	TRBJ2-6	NA	TGTGCCACCACCTCACAGGCCGGGGCCAACGTCCTGACTTTC	CATTSQAGANVLTF
NA	TRBV7-8	TRBJ1-1	NA	TGTGCCAGCAGCTTAGCAATTTTAGGTCGCAGGGGCACTGAAGCTTTCTTT	CASSLAILGRRGTEAFF
few	TRBV4-3	TRBJ1-3	NA	TGCGCCAGCAGCCTCAGGTTTTCGACAGTCAATGGAAACACCATATATTTT	CASSLRFSTVNGNTIYF
NA	TRBV27	TRBJ2-7	TRBD2	TGTGCCAGCAGTTTCTCCACTTACGGACTAGCGGCCTACGAGCAGTACTTC	CASSFSTYGLAAYEQYF
many	TRBV12-3/TRBV12-4	TRBJ2-3	TRBD2	TGTGCCAGCAGTTCAGTAGCGGGGGGCACAGATACGCAGTATTTT	CASSSVAGGTDTQYF
few	TRBV24-1	TRBJ1-1	NA	TGTGCCACCAGTGATATTGTTTTGAGGAACACTGAAGCTTTCTTT	CATSDIVLRNTEAFF
NA	TRBV5-1	TRBJ2-3	TRBD1	TGCGCCAGCAGCTGGAAGACAGGGGGCGCGGCAGATACGCAGTATTTT	CASSWKTGGAADTQYF
many	TRBV5-1	TRBJ2-1	NA	TGCGCCAGCAGAAGCGGATCCGTTGGGTACAATGAGCAGTTCTTC	CASRSGSVGYNEQFF
NA	TRBV28	TRBJ2-2	TRBD1	TGTGCCAGCAGTTTAGACAGGGGAAAGTTCACCGGGGAGCTGTTTTTT	CASSLDRGKFTGELFF
many	TRBV7-3	TRBJ2-2	NA	TGTGCCAGCAGCCGGACTGTTAACACCGGGGAGCTGTTTTTT	CASSRTVNTGELFF
few	TRBV6-2/TRBV6-3	TRBJ1-1	NA	TGTGCCAGCAGTTACCATGGAGCGAACACTGAAGCTTTCTTT	CASSYHGANTEAFF
NA	TRBV20-1	TRBJ1-1	TRBD1	TGCAGTGCTAGAGCAGGGGGAGTCTCTGAAGCTTTCTTT	CSARAGGVSEAFF
few	TRBV4-1	TRBJ2-5	NA	TGCGCCAGCAGCCAAGCGGACGGAGAGACCCAGTACTTC	CASSQADGETQYF
NA	TRBV7-2	TRBJ1-2	NA	TGTGCCAGCAGCTTTCTAGGGGTGGGCTACACCTTC	CASSFLGVGYTF
NA	TRBV6-6	TRBJ2-3	TRBD2	TGTGCCAGCAGACCGGGGGGGCATGCAGATACGCAGTATTTT	CASRPGGHADTQYF
NA	TRBV30	TRBJ1-5	NA	TGTGCCTGGAGTGTAAACTTTGATTCCCCCCAGCATTTT	CAWSVNFDSPQHF
few	TRBV7-2	TRBJ2-3	NA	TGTGCCAGCAGGTGGACAAACACAGATACGCAGTATTTT	CASRWTNTDTQYF
few	TRBV11-2	TRBJ2-3	TRBD1	TGTGCCAGCAGCACATACAGGGGTTTGGCAGATACGCAGTATTTT	CASSTYRGLADTQYF
few	TRBV5-1	TRBJ2-5	TRBD2	TGCGCCAGCAGCTTGGCCGATCTAGCGGGCGGAGAGACCCAGTACTTC	CASSLADLAGGETQYF
NA	TRBV5-1	TRBJ2-5	NA	TGCGCCAGCAGCTCCCAGAGGACCATCGGGGCCCAGTACTTC	CASSSQRTIGAQYF
few	TRBV4-1	TRBJ1-2	TRBD1	TGCGCCAGCAGCACCCGACAGGGGCCTAGGACCTTC	CASSTRQGPRTF
NA	TRBV4-1	TRBJ2-1	TRBD1	TGCGCCAGCAGCCAAGGGCCAGGGGGTTTCAATGAGCAGTTCTTC	CASSQGPGGFNEQFF
NA	TRBV7-8	TRBJ2-7	NA	TGTGCCAGCAGCTTAGAAGCGTCAGGGCGCTTCGGCCACGAGCAGTACTTC	CASSLEASGRFGHEQYF
few	TRBV11-2	TRBJ2-2	TRBD2	TGTGCCAGCAGCTCCATAGCGGGGCGGGGCACCGGGGAGCTGTTTTTT	CASSSIAGRGTGELFF
many	TRBV6-5	TRBJ1-1	TRBD1	TGTGCCAGCAGTTACACCGGACAGGGGAACACTGAAGCTTTCTTT	CASSYTGQGNTEAFF
many	TRBV5-5	TRBJ2-5	NA	TGTGCCAGCAGCTTGGAAGGTCTGCAGGAGACCCAGTACTTC	CASSLEGLQETQYF
few	TRBV4-1	TRBJ2-5	TRBD2	TGCGCCAGCAGCCAAGACGGGGCGGGGGAAGAGACCCAGTACTTC	CASSQDGAGEETQYF